This T cell receptor (beta chain) was sequenced for a study of cytomegalovirus exposure and HLA in healthy donors. Concerning this clone itself: What it binds is not known.

The CDR3 runs to 18 residues. Looked up from germline, CDR1 is SGHDT and CDR2 is YYEEEE. Trimming pared 4 bases from V and 2 bases from J, leaving 24 bases between. Study conclusions and caveats: Most TCR sequences were seen very rarely across donors, but some public TCRs occurred in many.

Profiling relied on immunoSEQ multiplex PCR, and the TCRdb table lists in-frame clones only, not all of them. The sample holds some 170,000 clones, 87% seen once. Source material: PBMCs. The chain joins TRBV5-6 to TRBJ1-2; D call uncertain. The TCR sequence derives from a woman aged 30 to 39 in good health and CMV-seronegative. The CDR3 region is CASSLRQDINFRNYGYTF. In nucleotides, the CDR3 is TGTGCCAGCAGCCTCAGACAAGACATTAATTTCCGAAACTATGGCTACACCTTC.